The 23 T cell receptor beta chains below come from one sample, sequenced in a study of vaccination effects on CD4 cells after COVID-19. Produced via immunoSEQ multiplex PCR; TCRdb's table is partial and in-frame only. The repertoire includes approximately 61,000 clones, around 73% of them detected once, and around 1.2% sits in the top ten. Sequencing was preceded by expansion of antigen-specific CD4+ T cells with viral peptide pools in the ViraFEST assay. CD4+ T cells were isolated after about nine days of culture. Subjects were given two BNT162b2 or mRNA-1273 vaccine doses. For these TCRs, the target antigens are not known. Material: CD4+ T cells from PBMCs cultured with HCoV-229E spike peptides, obtained after COVID-19 vaccination. The receptors originated from a human donor who received a COVID-19 vaccine.

The J gene is TRBJ2-2, the V gene TRBV7-2; D is ambiguous. V was shortened by 3 bases and J by 0 bases, with 2 bases between the two germline ends. This CDR3 is 13 amino acids long. CDR1 SGHTA and CDR2 FQGNSA come from the germline V gene. CDR3 sequence (DNA): TGTGCCAGCAGCTTCGCGAACACCGGGGAGCTGTTTTTT. Translating it yields CASSFANTGELFF.

The CDR3 DNA reads as TGCGCCAGCAGTGAGTCGGGCAGCCCAGGCTCCGGAAACACCATATATTTT. Residues: CASSESGSPGSGNTIYF. V and J are TRBV10-2 and TRBJ1-3; unclear D gene. Germline assignment: CDR1 WSHSY and CDR2 SAAADI. V dropped 0 bases and J dropped 4 bases, with 16 bases sitting between them. This CDR3 spans 17 amino acids.

This sequence joins TRBV18 and TRBJ1-1, with unresolved D. V shed 2 bases and J shed 5 bases, with 9 bases lying between them. CDR1 is KGHSH, CDR2 LQKENI, per germline. The CDR3 covers 13 residues. The CDR3 region is CASSPGVRTEAFF. CDR3 DNA sequence: TGTGCCAGCTCACCAGGGGTTCGGACTGAAGCTTTCTTT.

In its sample, this clone was seen a few times. This chain uses TRBV2 with TRBJ1-1, with D perhaps matching TRBD1 (5 bases). The CDR3 spans 13 residues. CDR1 is SNHLY, CDR2 FYNNEI, per germline. With 6 bases removed from V and 6 bases from J, the gap between germline ends came to 14 bases. CDR3 residues: CASRGEGGAEAFF. The CDR3 region has the DNA TGTGCCAGCAGGGGGGAGGGAGGCGCTGAAGCTTTCTTT.

The V and J genes are TRBV5-5 and TRBJ2-5, with D hard to call. This CDR3 has 16 residues. Germline CDR1 is SGHKS and CDR2 is YYEKEE (reference sequence). The germline V and J ends were trimmed by 0 bases and 1 base, with 13 bases remaining between them. CDR3 region: CASSLGRPSAQETQYF. In DNA form, the CDR3 reads TGTGCCAGCAGCTTGGGACGCCCGTCAGCCCAAGAGACCCAGTACTTC.

This chain uses TRBV2 with TRBJ2-5; 8 nucleotides align to TRBD1. CDR3 length: 14 amino acids. The germline V gene has CDR1 SNHLY and CDR2 FYNNEI. J gave up 0 bases and V 7 bases, and 4 bases lay outside the gene matches. CDR3 nucleotide sequence: TGTGCCAGCATTAAGGACAGGGACCAAGAGACCCAGTACTTC. The encoded protein is CASIKDRDQETQYF.

This clone has a single count. The chain combines TRBV7-6 with TRBJ1-2; D possibly corresponds to TRBD1 (6 bases). V was pared by 3 bases and J by 2 bases, with 13 bases between. There are 15 residues in the CDR3. CDR1 is SGHVS and CDR2 is FNYEAQ in the germline V gene. This chain's CDR3 is CASSFLTGLNYGYTF. The CDR3 coding sequence is TGTGCCAGCAGCTTCCTAACAGGGCTCAACTATGGCTACACCTTC.

The chain links TRBV7-2 to TRBJ2-5; the D is unclear. This CDR3 contains 14 residues. In germline, CDR1 is SGHTA, CDR2 FQGNSA. The V end was cut by 0 bases, the J end by 4 bases, with 9 bases between. The CDR3 protein is CASSLASPRETQYF. CDR3 nucleotides: TGTGCCAGCAGCTTAGCCAGCCCCCGAGAGACCCAGTACTTC.

The V call is TRBV24-1, the J call TRBJ2-5, with a tentative D call TRBD1 (5 bases). V was pared by 4 bases and J by 4 bases, with 15 bases between. The germline CDR1 and CDR2 sequences are KGHDR and SFDVKD. CDR3 length: 15 residues. In DNA, the CDR3 is TGTGCCACCAGTGAGAGTAGGGGCACGGGAGAGACCCAGTACTTC. Protein sequence: CATSESRGTGETQYF.

There are a few counts of this clone. This chain joins TRBV11-2 and TRBJ1-2, with D possibly matching TRBD1 (5 bases). The V gene lost 3 bases and the J gene lost 8 bases, with 13 bases spanning the gap. CDR1 and CDR2 from the germline V gene are SGHAT and FQNNGV. The CDR3 loop spans 13 amino acids. CDR3: CASSFDGGSGYTF. The CDR3 DNA reads TGTGCCAGCAGCTTCGACGGGGGATCCGGCTACACCTTC.

The chain recombines TRBV7-2 with TRBJ2-5; D perhaps matches TRBD2 (6 bases). Per germline, CDR1 SGHTA and CDR2 FQGNSA. The length of the CDR3 is 14 residues. V lost 5 bases and J 2 bases, leaving 12 bases between the germline ends. The CDR3 loop is CASSGVGGQETQYF. CDR3 coding DNA: TGTGCCAGCAGCGGGGTGGGGGGACAAGAGACCCAGTACTTC. Full variable domain (missing parts from reference TRBV7-2 and TRBJ2-5): GAGVSQSPSNKVTEKGKDVELRCDPISGHTALYWYRQSLGQGLEFLIYFQGNSAPDKSGLPSDRFSAERTGGSVSTLTIQRTQQEDSAVYLCASSGVGGQETQYFGPGTRLLVL.

The sample holds a few counts of this clone. This sequence joins TRBV18 and TRBJ1-5; 7 bases are shared with TRBD1. Germline V CDR1 and CDR2: KGHSH, LQKENI. After removal of 5 bases from V and 0 bases from J, the junction contained 1 base not matched to a gene. The CDR3 is made up of 14 amino acids. This CDR3 reads CASSAGGSNQPQHF. The CDR3, as DNA: TGTGCCAGCTCAGCAGGGGGTAGCAATCAGCCCCAGCATTTT.

The V gene is TRBV6-5, the J gene TRBJ1-2; the D is unclear. The CDR3 spans 14 residues. Looked up from germline, CDR1 is MNHEY and CDR2 is SVGAGI. Between the trimmed V and J ends, which lost 0 bases and 3 bases, there was a span of 8 bases. In nucleotides, the CDR3 is TGTGCCAGCAGTTACTCCCCGGCATACTATGGCTACACCTTC. Encoded protein: CASSYSPAYYGYTF.

The chain uses TRBV29-1 and TRBJ1-2; 7 positions match TRBD1. There are 13 residues in the CDR3. The trim removed 0 bases at V and 8 bases at J, leaving 6 bases unmatched. CDR1 and CDR2 (germline): SQVTM, ANQGSEA. The CDR3 DNA follows: TGCAGCGTTGAAGAAAAGGGGGCGGGCGGCTACACCTTC. This gives the protein CSVEEKGAGGYTF.

The chain has TRBV18 and TRBJ2-6; a possible D gene is TRBD1 (6 bases). V lost 1 base to trimming and J lost 3 bases, with 13 bases between them. CDR3 length: 17 amino acids. Germline assignment: CDR1 KGHSH and CDR2 LQKENI. In nucleotides, the CDR3 is TGTGCCAGCTCACCACTATCAGGGGCTCTTGGGGCCAACGTCCTGACTTTC. It yields the protein CASSPLSGALGANVLTF.

CDR3 sequence: CAWSVLAGETQYF. CDR3 in DNA: TGTGCCTGGAGTGTACTAGCGGGTGAGACCCAGTACTTC. The chain is built from TRBV30 and TRBJ2-5, with 9 bases fitting TRBD2. The CDR3 totals 13 residues. V dropped 0 bases and J dropped 5; count of bases not matched to a gene: 1. The germline V gene encodes CDR1 GTSNPN and CDR2 SVGIG (reference sequence).

CDR3 region: CASNLRGSEQPQHF. The DNA of the CDR3 is TGTGCCAGCAATCTCAGGGGGTCTGAACAGCCCCAGCATTTT. The gene calls are TRBV2 and TRBJ1-5, with 7 bases lining up with TRBD1. The CDR3 has 14 amino acids. The V segment lost 7 bases and the J segment 7 bases; nucleotides outside the gene matches: 10. Germline CDR1 reads SNHLY; CDR2 reads FYNNEI.

The genes are TRBV5-1 and TRBJ2-7, with 9 bases matching TRBD1. CDR3 size: 18 residues. CDR1 SGHRS and CDR2 YFSETQ come from the germline V gene. The V segment lost 5 bases and the J segment 3 bases; nucleotides outside the gene matches: 18. The CDR3 region has the DNA TGCGCCAGCAGATACGGACAGGGGCCCGCCAAAATCCTCTACGAGCAGTACGTC. This sequence encodes CASRYGQGPAKILYEQYV.

The V gene is TRBV5-1, the J gene TRBJ2-3; 10 nucleotides match TRBD1. V gave up 0 bases and J gave up 14 bases; unmatched junction bases: 6. In germline, CDR1 is SGHRS, CDR2 YFSETQ. The CDR3 has 13 amino acids. The CDR3: CASSLVGDRGPYF. In DNA form, the CDR3 reads TGCGCCAGCAGCTTGGTGGGGGACAGGGGTCCGTATTTT.

The V gene is TRBV7-2, the J gene TRBJ2-7; a weak D match, TRBD1 (5 bases). The CDR3 contains 16 residues. Germline CDR1 SGHTA, CDR2 FQGNSA. The V and J ends lost 0 bases and 2 bases respectively, with 14 bases between them. CDR3 sequence: CASSLAPVDSPYEQYV. The CDR3 bases are TGTGCCAGCAGCTTAGCGCCAGTTGACAGCCCCTACGAGCAGTACGTC.

The gene calls are TRBV3-1 (or the pseudogene TRBV3-2) and TRBJ1-6; D unresolved. The CDR3 contains 17 residues. Germline V gene data show CDR1 as LGHDT and CDR2 as YNNKEL (reference sequence). The V gene lost 0 bases and the J gene lost 6 bases, with 15 bases spanning the gap. CDR3 amino acids: CASSQEGGGLGNSPLHF. DNA of the CDR3: TGTGCCAGCAGCCAAGAAGGTGGTGGGTTAGGTAATTCACCCCTCCACTTT.

This sequence joins TRBV18 and TRBJ1-1; D is perhaps TRBD1 (6 bases). With 6 bases removed from V and 4 bases from J, the gap between germline ends came to 12 bases. Germline lookup yields CDR1 KGHSH and CDR2 LQKENI. The CDR3 covers 13 residues. The DNA of the CDR3 is TGTGCCAGCTCTCAAAGGGGGATCACTGAAGCTTTCTTT. Encoded protein: CASSQRGITEAFF.

V usage is TRBV18 and J usage is TRBJ2-5; weak D call: TRBD2 (6 bases). The germline V gene has CDR1 KGHSH and CDR2 LQKENI. Between the trimmed V and J ends, which lost 3 bases and 7 bases, there was a span of 24 bases. The CDR3 covers 17 residues. The CDR3 DNA sequence: TGTGCCAGCTCACCTCCTACCAGGGACTCGACCTTGGGGACCCAGTACTTC. Amino acids: CASSPPTRDSTLGTQYF.